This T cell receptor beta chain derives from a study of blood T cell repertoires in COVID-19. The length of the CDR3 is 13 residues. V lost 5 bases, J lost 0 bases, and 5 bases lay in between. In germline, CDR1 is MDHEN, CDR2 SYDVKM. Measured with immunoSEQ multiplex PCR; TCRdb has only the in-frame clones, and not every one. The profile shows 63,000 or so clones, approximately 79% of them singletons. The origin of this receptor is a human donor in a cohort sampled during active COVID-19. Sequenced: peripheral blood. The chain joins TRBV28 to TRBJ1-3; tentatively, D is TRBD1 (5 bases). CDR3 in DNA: TGTGCCAGCAGTGACAGCTCTGGAAACACCATATATTTT. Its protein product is CASSDSSGNTIYF.